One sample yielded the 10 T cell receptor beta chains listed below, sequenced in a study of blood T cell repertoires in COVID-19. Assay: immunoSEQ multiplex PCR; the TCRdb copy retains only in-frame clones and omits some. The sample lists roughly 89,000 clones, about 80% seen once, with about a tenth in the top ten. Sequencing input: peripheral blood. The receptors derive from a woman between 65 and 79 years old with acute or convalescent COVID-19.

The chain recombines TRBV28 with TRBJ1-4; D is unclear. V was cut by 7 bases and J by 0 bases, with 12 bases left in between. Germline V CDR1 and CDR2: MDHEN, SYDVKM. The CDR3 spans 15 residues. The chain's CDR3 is CASTPRYPTNEKLFF. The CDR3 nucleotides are TGTGCCAGCACCCCCAGGTACCCAACTAATGAAAAACTGTTTTTT.

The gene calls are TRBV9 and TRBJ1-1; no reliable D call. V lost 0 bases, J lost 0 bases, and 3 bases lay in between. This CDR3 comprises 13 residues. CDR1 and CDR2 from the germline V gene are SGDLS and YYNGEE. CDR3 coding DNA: TGTGCCAGCAGCGTAGACTTGAACACTGAAGCTTTCTTT. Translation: CASSVDLNTEAFF.

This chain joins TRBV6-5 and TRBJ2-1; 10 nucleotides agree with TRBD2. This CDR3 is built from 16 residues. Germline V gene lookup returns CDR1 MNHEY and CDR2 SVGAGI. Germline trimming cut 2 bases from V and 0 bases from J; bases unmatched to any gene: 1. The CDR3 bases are TGTGCCAGCAGTTACGTAGCGGGAGGCTCCTACAATGAGCAGTTCTTC. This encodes CASSYVAGGSYNEQFF.

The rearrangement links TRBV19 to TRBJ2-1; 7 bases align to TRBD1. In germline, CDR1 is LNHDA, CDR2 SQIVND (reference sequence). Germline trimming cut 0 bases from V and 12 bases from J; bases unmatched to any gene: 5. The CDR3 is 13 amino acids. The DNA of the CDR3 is TGTGCCAGTAGTATAGATTGGAGGACAGGGCAGTTCTTC. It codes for CASSIDWRTGQFF.

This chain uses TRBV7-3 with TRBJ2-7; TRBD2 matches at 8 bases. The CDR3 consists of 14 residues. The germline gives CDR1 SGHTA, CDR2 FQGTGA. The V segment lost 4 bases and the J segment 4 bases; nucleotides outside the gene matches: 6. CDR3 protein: CASSSNGGGYEQYF. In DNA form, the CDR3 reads TGTGCCAGCAGCTCAAACGGGGGGGGGTACGAGCAGTACTTC.

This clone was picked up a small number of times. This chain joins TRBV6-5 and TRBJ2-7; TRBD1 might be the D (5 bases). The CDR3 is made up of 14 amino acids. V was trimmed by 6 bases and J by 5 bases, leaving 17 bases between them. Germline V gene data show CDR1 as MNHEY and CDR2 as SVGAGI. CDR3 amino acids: CASRDIVESHEQYF. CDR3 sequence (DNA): TGTGCCAGCAGGGACATAGTGGAGTCCCACGAGCAGTACTTC.

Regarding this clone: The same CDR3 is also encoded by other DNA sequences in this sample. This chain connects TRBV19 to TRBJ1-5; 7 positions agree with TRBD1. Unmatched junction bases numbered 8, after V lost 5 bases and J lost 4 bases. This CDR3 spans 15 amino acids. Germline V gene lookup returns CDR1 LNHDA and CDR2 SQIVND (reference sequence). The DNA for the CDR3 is TGTGCCAGTAGTGCCCCGCCAGGGGGTAATCAGCCCCAGCATTTT. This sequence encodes CASSAPPGGNQPQHF. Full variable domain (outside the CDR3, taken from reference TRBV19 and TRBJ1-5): DGGITQSPKYLFRKEGQNVTLSCEQNLNHDAMYWYRQDPGQGLRLIYYSQIVNDFQKGDIAEGYSVSREKKESFPLTVTSAQKNPTAFYLCASSAPPGGNQPQHFGDGTRLSIL.

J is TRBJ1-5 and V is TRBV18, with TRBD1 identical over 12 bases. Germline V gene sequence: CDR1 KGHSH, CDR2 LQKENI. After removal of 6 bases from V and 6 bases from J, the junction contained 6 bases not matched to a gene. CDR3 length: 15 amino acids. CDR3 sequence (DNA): TGTGCCAGCTCCCAAGGGACAGGGGGCCGTCAGCCCCAGCATTTT. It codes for CASSQGTGGRQPQHF. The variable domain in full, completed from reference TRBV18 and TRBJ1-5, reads NAGVMQNPRHLVRRRGQEARLRCSPMKGHSHVYWYRQLPEEGLKFMVYLQKENIIDESGMPKERFSAEFPKEGPSILRIQQVVRGDSAAYFCASSQGTGGRQPQHFGDGTRLSIL.

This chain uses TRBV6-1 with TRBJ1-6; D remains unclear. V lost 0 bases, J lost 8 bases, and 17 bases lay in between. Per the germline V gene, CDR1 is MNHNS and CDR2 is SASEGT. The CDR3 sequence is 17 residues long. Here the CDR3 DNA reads TGTGCCAGCAGTGAAGCCCCAGGCTACCTGAGTTATTCACCCCTCCACTTT. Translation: CASSEAPGYLSYSPLHF.

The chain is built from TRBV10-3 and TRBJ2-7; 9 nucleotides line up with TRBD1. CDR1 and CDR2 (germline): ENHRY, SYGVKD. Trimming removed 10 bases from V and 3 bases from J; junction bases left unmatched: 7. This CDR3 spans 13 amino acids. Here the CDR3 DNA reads TGTGCCAGCAATCAGGGACAGGGCTACGAGCAGTACTTC. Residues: CASNQGQGYEQYF.